This T cell receptor beta chain was recorded in a study of blood T cell repertoires in COVID-19. Background on the study: The study drew acute and convalescent COVID-19 samples from the United States, Italy and Spain. The analysed material was cDNA or gDNA that came from T cells, B-cell-depleted T cells, or PBMCs.

As processed by the authors: Reference gene primer amplification in the assay estimated nucleated cell counts. Sequencing used immunoSEQ multiplex PCR; TCRdb keeps in-frame clones, though not all of them. That table furnishes V, J and clone size, whereas the DNA furnished D and trimming. The sample consists of some 150,000 clones, about 88% of them appearing once. Material for sequencing was peripheral blood. The TCR sequence derives from a woman in her seventies with acute or convalescent COVID-19.

CDR3 sequence reads: CASSSGYLRTYEQYF. The CDR3, as DNA: TGTGCCAGCAGTTCGGGATATTTACGAACCTACGAGCAGTACTTC. The rearrangement uses TRBV7-2 and TRBJ2-7; D might be TRBD2 (5 bases). V lost 6 bases, J lost 2 bases, and 17 bases lay in between. Germline V gene sequence: CDR1 SGHTA, CDR2 FQGNSA. The CDR3 is made up of 15 amino acids.